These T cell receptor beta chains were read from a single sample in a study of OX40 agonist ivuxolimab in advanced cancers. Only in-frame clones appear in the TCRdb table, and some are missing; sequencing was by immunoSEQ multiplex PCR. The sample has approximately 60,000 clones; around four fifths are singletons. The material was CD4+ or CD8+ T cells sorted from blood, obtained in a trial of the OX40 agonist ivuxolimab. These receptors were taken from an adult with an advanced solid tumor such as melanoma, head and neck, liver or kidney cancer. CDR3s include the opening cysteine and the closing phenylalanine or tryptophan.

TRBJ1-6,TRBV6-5,CASSIQGWNSPLHF
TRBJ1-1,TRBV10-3,CAISRGWGDTEAFF
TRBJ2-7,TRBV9,CATVDSRGRYEQYF
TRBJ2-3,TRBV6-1,CASSGGTGEGTQYF
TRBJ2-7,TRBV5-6,CASSLMGEQYF
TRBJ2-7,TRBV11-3,CASSLVAQGNYEQYF
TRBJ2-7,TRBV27,CASSLALVYSSYEQYF
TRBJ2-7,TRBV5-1,CASSLEAGGTYEQYF
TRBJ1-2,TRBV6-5,CASSLRTVADGYTF
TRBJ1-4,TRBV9,CASSRDSAQGSEKLFF
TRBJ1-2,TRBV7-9,CASSLELQGGGYTF
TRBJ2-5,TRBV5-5,CASSPAAWEAGETQYF
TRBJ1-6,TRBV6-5,CASSYGDLFVNSPLHF